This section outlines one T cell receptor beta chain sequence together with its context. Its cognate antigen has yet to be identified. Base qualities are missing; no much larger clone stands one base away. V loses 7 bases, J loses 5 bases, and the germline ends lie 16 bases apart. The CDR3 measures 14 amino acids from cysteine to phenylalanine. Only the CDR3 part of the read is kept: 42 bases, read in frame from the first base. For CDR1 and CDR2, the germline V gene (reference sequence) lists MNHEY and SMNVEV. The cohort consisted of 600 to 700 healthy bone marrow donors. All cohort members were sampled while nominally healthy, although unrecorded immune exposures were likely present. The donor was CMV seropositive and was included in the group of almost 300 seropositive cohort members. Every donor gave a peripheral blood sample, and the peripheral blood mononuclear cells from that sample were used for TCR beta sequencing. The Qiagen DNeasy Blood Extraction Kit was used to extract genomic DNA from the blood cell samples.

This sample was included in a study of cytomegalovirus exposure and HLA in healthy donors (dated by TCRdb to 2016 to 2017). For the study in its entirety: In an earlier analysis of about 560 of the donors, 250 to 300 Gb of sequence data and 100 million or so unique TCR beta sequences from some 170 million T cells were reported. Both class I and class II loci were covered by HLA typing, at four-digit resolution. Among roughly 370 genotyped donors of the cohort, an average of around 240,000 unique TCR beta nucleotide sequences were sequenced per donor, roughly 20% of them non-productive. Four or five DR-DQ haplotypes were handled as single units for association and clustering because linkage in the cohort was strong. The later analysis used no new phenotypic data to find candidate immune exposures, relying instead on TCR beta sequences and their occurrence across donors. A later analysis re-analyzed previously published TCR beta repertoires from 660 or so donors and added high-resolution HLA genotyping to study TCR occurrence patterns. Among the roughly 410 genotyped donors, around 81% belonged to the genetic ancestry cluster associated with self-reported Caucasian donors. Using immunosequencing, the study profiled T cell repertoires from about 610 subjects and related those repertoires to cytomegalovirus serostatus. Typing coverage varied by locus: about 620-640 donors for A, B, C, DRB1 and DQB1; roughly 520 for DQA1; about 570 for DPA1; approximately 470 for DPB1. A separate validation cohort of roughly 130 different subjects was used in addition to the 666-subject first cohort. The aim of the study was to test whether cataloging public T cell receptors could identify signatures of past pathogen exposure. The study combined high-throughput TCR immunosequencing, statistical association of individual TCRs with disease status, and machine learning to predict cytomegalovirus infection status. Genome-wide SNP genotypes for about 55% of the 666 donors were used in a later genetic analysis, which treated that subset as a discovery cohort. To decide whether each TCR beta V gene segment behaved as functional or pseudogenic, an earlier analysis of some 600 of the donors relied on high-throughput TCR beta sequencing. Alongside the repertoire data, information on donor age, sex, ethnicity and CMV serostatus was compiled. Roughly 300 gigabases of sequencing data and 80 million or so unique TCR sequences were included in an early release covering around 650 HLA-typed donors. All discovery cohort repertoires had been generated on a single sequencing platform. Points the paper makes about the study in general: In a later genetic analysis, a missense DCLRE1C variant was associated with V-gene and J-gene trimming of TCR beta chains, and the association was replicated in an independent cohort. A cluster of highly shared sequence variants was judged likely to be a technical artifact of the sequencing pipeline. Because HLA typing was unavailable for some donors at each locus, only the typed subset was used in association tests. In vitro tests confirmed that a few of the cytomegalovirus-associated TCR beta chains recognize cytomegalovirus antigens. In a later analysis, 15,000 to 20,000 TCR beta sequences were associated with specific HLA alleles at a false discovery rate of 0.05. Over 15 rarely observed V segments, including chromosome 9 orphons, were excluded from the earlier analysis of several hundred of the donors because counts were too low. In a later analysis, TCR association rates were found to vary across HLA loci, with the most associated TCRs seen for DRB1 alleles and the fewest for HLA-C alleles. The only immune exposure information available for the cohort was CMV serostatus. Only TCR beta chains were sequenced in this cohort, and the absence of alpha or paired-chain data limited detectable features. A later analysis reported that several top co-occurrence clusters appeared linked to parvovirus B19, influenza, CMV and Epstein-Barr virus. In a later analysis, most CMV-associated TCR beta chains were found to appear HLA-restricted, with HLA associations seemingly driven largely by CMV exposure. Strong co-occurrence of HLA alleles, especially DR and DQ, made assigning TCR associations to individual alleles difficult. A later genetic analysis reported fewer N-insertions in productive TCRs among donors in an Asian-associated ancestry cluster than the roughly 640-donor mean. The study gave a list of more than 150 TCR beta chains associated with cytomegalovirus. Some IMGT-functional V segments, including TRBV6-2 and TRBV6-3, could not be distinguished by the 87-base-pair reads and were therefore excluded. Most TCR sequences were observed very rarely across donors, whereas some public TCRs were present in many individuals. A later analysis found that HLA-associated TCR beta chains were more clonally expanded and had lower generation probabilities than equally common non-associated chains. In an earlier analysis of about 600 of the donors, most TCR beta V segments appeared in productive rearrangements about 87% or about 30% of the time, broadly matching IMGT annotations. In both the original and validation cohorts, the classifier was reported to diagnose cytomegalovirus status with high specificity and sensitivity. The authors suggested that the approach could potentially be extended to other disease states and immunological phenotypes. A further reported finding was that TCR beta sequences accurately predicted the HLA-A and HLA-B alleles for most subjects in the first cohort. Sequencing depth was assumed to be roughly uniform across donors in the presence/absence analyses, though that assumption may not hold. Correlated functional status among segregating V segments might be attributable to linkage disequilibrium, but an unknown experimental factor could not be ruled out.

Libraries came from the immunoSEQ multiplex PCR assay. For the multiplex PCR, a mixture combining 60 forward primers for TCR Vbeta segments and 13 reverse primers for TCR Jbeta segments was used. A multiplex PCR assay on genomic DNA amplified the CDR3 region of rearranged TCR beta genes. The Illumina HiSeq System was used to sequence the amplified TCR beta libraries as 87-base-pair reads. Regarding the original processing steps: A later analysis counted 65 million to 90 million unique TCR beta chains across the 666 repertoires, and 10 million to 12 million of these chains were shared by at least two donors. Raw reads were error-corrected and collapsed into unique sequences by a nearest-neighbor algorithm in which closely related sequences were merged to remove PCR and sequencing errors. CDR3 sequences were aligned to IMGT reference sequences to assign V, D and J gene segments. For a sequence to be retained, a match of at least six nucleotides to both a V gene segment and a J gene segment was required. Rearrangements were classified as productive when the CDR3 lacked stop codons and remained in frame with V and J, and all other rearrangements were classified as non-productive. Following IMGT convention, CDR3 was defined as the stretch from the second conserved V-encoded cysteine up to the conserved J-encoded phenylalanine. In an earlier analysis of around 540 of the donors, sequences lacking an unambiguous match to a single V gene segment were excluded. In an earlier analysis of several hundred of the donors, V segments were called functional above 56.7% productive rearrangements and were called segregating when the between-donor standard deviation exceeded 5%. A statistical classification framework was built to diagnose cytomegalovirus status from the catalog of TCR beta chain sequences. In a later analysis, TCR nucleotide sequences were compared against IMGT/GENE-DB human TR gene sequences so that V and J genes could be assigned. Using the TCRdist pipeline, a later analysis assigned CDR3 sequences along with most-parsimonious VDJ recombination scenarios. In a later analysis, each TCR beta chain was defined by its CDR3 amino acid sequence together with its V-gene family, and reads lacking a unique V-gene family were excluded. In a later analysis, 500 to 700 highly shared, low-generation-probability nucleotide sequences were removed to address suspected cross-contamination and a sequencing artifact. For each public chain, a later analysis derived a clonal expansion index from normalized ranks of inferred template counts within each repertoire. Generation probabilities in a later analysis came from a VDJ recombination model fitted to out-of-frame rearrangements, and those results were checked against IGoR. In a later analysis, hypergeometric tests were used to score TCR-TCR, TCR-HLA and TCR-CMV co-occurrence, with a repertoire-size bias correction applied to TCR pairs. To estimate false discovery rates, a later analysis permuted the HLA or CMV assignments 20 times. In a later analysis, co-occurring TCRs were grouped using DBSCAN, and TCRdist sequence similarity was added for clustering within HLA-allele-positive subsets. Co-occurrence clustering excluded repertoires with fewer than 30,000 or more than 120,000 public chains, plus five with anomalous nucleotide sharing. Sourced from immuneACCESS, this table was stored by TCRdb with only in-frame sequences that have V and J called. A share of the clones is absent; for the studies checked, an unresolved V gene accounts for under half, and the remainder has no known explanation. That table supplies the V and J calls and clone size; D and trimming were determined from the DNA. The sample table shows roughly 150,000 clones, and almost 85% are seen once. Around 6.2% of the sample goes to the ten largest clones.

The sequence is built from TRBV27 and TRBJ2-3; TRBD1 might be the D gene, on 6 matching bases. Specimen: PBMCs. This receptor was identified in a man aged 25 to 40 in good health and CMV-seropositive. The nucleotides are TGTGCCAGCACCCTAACCCCAGGGGAAGATACGCAGTATTTT. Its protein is CASTLTPGEDTQYF.